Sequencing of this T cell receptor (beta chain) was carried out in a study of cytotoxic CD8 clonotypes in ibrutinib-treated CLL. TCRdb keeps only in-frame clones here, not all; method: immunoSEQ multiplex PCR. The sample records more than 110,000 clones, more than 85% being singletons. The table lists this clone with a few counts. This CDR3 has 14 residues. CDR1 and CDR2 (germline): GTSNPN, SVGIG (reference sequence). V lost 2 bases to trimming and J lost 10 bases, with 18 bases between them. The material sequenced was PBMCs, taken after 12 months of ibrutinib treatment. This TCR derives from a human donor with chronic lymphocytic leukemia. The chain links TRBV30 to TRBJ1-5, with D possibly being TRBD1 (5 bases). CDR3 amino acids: CAWSQGIEGTPQHF. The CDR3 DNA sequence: TGTGCCTGGAGTCAGGGTATCGAGGGGACTCCCCAGCATTTT.